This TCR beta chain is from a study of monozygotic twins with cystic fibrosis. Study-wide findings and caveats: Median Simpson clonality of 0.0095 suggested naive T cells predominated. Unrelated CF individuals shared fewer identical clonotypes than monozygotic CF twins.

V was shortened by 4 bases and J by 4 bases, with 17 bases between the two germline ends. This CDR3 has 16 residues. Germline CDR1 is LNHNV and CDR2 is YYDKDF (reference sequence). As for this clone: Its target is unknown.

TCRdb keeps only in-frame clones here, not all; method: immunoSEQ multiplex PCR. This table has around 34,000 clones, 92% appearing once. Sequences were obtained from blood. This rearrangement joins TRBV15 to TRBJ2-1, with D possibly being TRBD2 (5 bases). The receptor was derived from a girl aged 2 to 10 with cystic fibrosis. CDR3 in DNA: TGTGCCACCAGCAAAGATAACGCGGGTCGATACAATGAGCAGTTCTTC. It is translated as CATSKDNAGRYNEQFF.